This TCR beta chain was profiled in a study of OX40 agonist ivuxolimab in advanced cancers. For the study at large: Prior therapy, whether anti-PD-1, anti-PD-L1 or anti-CTLA-4, was allowed, and less than 45% had some.

Trimming cost V 0 bases and J 6 bases, with 9 bases left between them. There are 13 residues in the CDR3. Germline-derived CDR1 and CDR2 are SGHKS and YYEKEE (reference sequence). Method: immunoSEQ multiplex PCR; TCRdb's copy keeps in-frame clones and lacks some. There are tens of thousands of clones in the sample; just under 90% occur only once, and about 1.5% lies in the top ten. Study-wide results and caveats: At 0.1 to 3.0 mg/kg and by week 6, CD4+ and CD8+ T cells in the blood had expanded clonally. CD4+ T cells averaged fewer expanded clones than CD8+ T cells. Partial responders dosed at 0.1-3.0 mg/kg displayed clonal expansion ranking among the lowest.

Comments on this clone: Its antigen is not known.

The chain has TRBV5-5 and TRBJ1-2, with no clear D. The receptor was isolated from an adult with an advanced solid tumor such as melanoma, head and neck, liver or kidney cancer. The material was CD4+ or CD8+ T cells sorted from blood, obtained in a trial of the OX40 agonist ivuxolimab. CDR3 sequence (DNA): TGTGCCAGCAGCTTGGAATTCCGGGATGGCTACACCTTC. As protein: CASSLEFRDGYTF.